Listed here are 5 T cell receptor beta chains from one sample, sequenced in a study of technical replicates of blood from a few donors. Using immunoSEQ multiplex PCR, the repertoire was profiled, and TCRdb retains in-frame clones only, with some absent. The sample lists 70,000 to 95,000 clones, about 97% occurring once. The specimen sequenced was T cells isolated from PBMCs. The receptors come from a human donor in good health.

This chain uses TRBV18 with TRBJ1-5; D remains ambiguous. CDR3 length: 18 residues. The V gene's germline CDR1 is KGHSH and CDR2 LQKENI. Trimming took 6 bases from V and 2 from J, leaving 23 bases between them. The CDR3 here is CASSFTGIPNSGNQPQHF. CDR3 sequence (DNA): TGTGCCAGCTCCTTTACGGGGATCCCTAATTCGGGCAATCAGCCCCAGCATTTT.

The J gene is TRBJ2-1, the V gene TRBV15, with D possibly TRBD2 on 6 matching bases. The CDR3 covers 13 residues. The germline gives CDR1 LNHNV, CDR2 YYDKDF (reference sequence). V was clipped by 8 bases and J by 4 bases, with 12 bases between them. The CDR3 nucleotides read TGTGCCACCTCTAGGGCGGGATACAATGAGCAGTTCTTC. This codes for CATSRAGYNEQFF.

This CDR3 reads CSAGQGSNTEAFF. In DNA, the CDR3 is TGCAGCGCCGGACAGGGGTCGAACACTGAAGCTTTCTTT. The rearrangement uses TRBV29-1 and TRBJ1-1; 9 bases are a match to TRBD1. This CDR3 comprises 13 residues. Trimming removed 7 bases from V and 1 base from J; junction bases left unmatched: 4. Germline lookup yields CDR1 SQVTM and CDR2 ANQGSEA.

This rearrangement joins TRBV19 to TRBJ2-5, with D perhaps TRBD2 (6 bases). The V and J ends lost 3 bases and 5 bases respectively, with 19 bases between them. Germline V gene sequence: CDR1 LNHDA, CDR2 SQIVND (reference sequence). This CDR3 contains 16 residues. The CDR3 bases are TGTGCCAGTAGTATCGAATTTCTGGCGGGGACCGAGACCCAGTACTTC. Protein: CASSIEFLAGTETQYF.

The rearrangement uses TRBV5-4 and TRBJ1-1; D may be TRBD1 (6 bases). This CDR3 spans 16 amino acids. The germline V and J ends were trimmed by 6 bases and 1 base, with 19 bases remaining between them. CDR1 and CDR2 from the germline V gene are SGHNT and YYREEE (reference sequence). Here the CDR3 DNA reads TGTGCCAGCATCAATAGCAGGGGACAAACGAACACTGAAGCTTTCTTT. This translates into CASINSRGQTNTEAFF.